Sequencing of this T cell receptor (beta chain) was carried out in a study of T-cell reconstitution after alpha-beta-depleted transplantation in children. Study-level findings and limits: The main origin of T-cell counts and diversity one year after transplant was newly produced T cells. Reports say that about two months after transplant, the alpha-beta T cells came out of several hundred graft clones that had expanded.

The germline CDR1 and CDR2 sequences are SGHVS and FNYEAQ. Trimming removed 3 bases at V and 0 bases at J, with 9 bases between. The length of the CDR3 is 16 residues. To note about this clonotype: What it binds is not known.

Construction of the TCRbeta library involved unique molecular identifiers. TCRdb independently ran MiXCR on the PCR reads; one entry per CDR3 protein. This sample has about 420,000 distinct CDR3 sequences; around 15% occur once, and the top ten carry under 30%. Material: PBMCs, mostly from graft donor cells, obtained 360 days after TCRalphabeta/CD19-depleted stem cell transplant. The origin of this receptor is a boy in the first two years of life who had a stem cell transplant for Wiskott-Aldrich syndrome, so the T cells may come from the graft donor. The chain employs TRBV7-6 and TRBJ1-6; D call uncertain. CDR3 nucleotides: TGTGCCAGCAGCTTGGGCACCGACTCCTATAATTCACCCCTCCACTTT. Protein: CASSLGTDSYNSPLHF. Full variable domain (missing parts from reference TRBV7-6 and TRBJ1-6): GAGVSQSPRYKVTKRGQDVALRCDPISGHVSLYWYRQALGQGPEFLTYFNYEAQQDKSGLPNDRFSAERPEGSISTLTIQRTEQRDSAMYRCASSLGTDSYNSPLHFGNGTRLTVT.